This T cell receptor (beta chain) was retrieved from a study of cytomegalovirus exposure and HLA in healthy donors. This CDR3 region has 16 residues. Looked up from germline, CDR1 is GTSNPN and CDR2 is SVGIG (reference sequence). With V trimmed by 0 bases and J by 0 bases, 6 bases remained unmatched. The PCR was carried out with 60 Vbeta primers and 13 Jbeta primers. Profiling relied on immunoSEQ multiplex PCR, and the TCRdb table lists in-frame clones only, not all of them. Its listing shows more than 45,000 clones. The sequence derives from a woman aged 30 to 39 in good health and CMV-seropositive. The chain is built from TRBV30 and TRBJ2-5; 8 nucleotides align to TRBD1. Sequencing used PBMCs. The CDR3 protein is CAWSVGQGLNQETQYF. The CDR3 DNA reads TGTGCCTGGAGTGTAGGACAGGGTCTGAACCAAGAGACCCAGTACTTC.